This record concerns one T cell receptor beta chain sequence. The antigen remains unidentified. Looked up from germline, CDR1 is MNHEY and CDR2 is SVGAGI. This CDR3 has 13 residues. V lost 5 bases, J lost 2 bases, and 8 bases lay in between. This entry belongs to a study of T cell responses to AZD1222 COVID-19 vaccine. Study-wide results and limits: The donor cohort was predominantly white British with a female majority, and clonal diversity may have been underestimated. Breadth and depth of Spike-specific TCRs rose after two AZD1222 doses. At baseline, just 6 or 7 AZD1222 recipients tested seropositive.

Libraries were prepared by immunoSEQ multiplex PCR; TCRdb keeps only in-frame clonotypes and omits some of them. The sample shows tens of thousands of clones, 65% to 85% of them seen only once. The chain links TRBV6-5 to TRBJ2-3; D uncertain. The receptor comes from an adult in good health. Sequenced here: peripheral blood, sampled on day 0 of AZD1222 vaccination. CDR3 bases: TGTGCCAGCAGTCAGACTTACACAGATACGCAGTATTTT. This sequence encodes CASSQTYTDTQYF.